This is a list of T cell receptor beta chains from one sample in a study of control samples from healthy donors and cancer patients. Some clones are missing from TCRdb's copy, which holds only in-frame ones; the method was immunoSEQ multiplex PCR. This sample yields 120,000 to 150,000 clones, of which 92% are seen a single time; 10% to 12% belongs to the top ten. Sequencing input: blood. Receptors were obtained from a young man in good health. CDR3s include the opening cysteine and the closing phenylalanine or tryptophan. Each record gives: V gene, CDR3 length, clone size, J gene, CDR3 protein. Rows may omit the clone size; those that give it use once, few, many or a size class.

v_gene: TRBV11-3; len: 17; abundance: .; j_gene: TRBJ1-1; CDR3aa: CASMGSLMGAANTEAFF
v_gene: TRBV6-6; len: 13; abundance: .; j_gene: TRBJ1-1; CDR3aa: CASSPIQNTEAFF
v_gene: TRBV5-5; len: 15; abundance: .; j_gene: TRBJ2-2; CDR3aa: CASIPGQGPTGELFF
v_gene: TRBV18; len: 18; abundance: .; j_gene: TRBJ2-2; CDR3aa: CASSPLPAGRKNTGELFF
v_gene: TRBV28; len: 16; abundance: .; j_gene: TRBJ1-6; CDR3aa: CATCKQGSSYNSPLHF
v_gene: TRBV15; len: 14; abundance: .; j_gene: TRBJ2-3; CDR3aa: CATSRVEGVDTQYF
v_gene: TRBV27; len: 15; abundance: .; j_gene: TRBJ2-2; CDR3aa: CASRRGRGNTGELFF
v_gene: TRBV28; len: 11; abundance: .; j_gene: TRBJ2-7; CDR3aa: CASKALYEQYF
v_gene: TRBV23-1; len: 19; abundance: .; j_gene: TRBJ2-2; CDR3aa: CASSHLGTSGSANTGELFF
v_gene: TRBV27; len: 14; abundance: .; j_gene: TRBJ2-7; CDR3aa: CASSYSTGAYEQYF
v_gene: TRBV18; len: 13; abundance: .; j_gene: TRBJ1-2; CDR3aa: CASSPPDTYGYTF
v_gene: TRBV6-1; len: 16; abundance: .; j_gene: TRBJ2-1; CDR3aa: CASSERVDFTYNEQFF
v_gene: TRBV12-3/TRBV12-4; len: 13; abundance: .; j_gene: TRBJ2-5; CDR3aa: CASSLRRKETQYF
v_gene: TRBV4-3; len: 15; abundance: .; j_gene: TRBJ1-2; CDR3aa: CASSHSGTENYGYTF
v_gene: TRBV6-5; len: 15; abundance: .; j_gene: TRBJ2-1; CDR3aa: CASTLTGGSYNEQFF
v_gene: TRBV2; len: 13; abundance: few; j_gene: TRBJ2-3; CDR3aa: CASQFSYTDTQYF
v_gene: TRBV2; len: 13; abundance: .; j_gene: TRBJ1-1; CDR3aa: CASSAGGRAEAFF
v_gene: TRBV30; len: 17; abundance: .; j_gene: TRBJ1-5; CDR3aa: CAWSVRFGFASNQPQHF
v_gene: TRBV19; len: 14; abundance: few; j_gene: TRBJ1-6; CDR3aa: CASAVSWSASPLHF
v_gene: TRBV9; len: 14; abundance: .; j_gene: TRBJ2-2; CDR3aa: CASSVGTGAGELFF
v_gene: TRBV15; len: 13; abundance: once; j_gene: TRBJ2-7; CDR3aa: CATSIRITYEQYF
v_gene: TRBV2; len: 15; abundance: .; j_gene: TRBJ2-3; CDR3aa: CASRTSGSLTDTQYF
v_gene: TRBV6-5; len: 13; abundance: .; j_gene: TRBJ2-7; CDR3aa: CASSYRGWYEQYF
v_gene: TRBV19; len: 11; abundance: .; j_gene: TRBJ2-3; CDR3aa: CASSFSGNQYF
v_gene: TRBV4-2; len: 17; abundance: .; j_gene: TRBJ1-3; CDR3aa: CASSQGTSVVSGNTIYF
v_gene: TRBV28; len: 16; abundance: .; j_gene: TRBJ1-5; CDR3aa: CASSSHSGGGNQPQHF
v_gene: TRBV11-2; len: 15; abundance: .; j_gene: TRBJ1-5; CDR3aa: CASSPPGAANQPQHF
v_gene: TRBV7-2; len: 15; abundance: .; j_gene: TRBJ1-2; CDR3aa: CASSLVPGEGYGYTF
v_gene: TRBV2; len: 14; abundance: few; j_gene: TRBJ2-7; CDR3aa: CASSEGRVVLEQYF
v_gene: TRBV15; len: 16; abundance: .; j_gene: TRBJ2-1; CDR3aa: CATSRDRASSYNEQFF
v_gene: TRBV4-1; len: 15; abundance: .; j_gene: TRBJ2-1; CDR3aa: CASSQGQSSYNEQFF
v_gene: TRBV2; len: 13; abundance: .; j_gene: TRBJ1-4; CDR3aa: CASEDGHNEKLFF
v_gene: TRBV7-9; len: 14; abundance: .; j_gene: TRBJ1-4; CDR3aa: CASSFSGTNEKLFF
v_gene: TRBV11-2; len: 19; abundance: .; j_gene: TRBJ2-1; CDR3aa: CASSLRSGGRASSYNEQFF
v_gene: TRBV11-3; len: 13; abundance: .; j_gene: TRBJ2-1; CDR3aa: CASSTSSNHEQFF
v_gene: TRBV7-9; len: 14; abundance: .; j_gene: TRBJ1-1; CDR3aa: CASSRDRFGTEAFF
v_gene: TRBV19; len: 14; abundance: .; j_gene: TRBJ1-2; CDR3aa: CASSKRTGDYGYTF